Described below is a single T cell receptor beta chain sequence and its context. The antigen remains unidentified. Between the trimmed V and J ends, which lost 5 bases and 5 bases, there was a span of 13 bases. Germline-derived CDR1 and CDR2 are MDHEN and SYDVKM. The length of the CDR3 is 14 residues. The record originates from a study of T cell responses to AZD1222 COVID-19 vaccine. Whole-study results and caveats: Only 5 to 7 individuals given AZD1222 were seropositive at baseline. Among vaccine-associated CD4 TCRs, coverage spanned spike, with dominance at 160-218 and 743-854. Every sample of the repertoires postdated the peak T cell response. The breadth and depth of Spike-specific TCRs increased once two AZD1222 doses had been given.

Here immunoSEQ multiplex PCR was the method, and the copy in TCRdb shows in-frame clones only, minus some. Of more than 100,000 clones in the sample, more than 90% were seen once. The receptor was isolated from an adult who received the AZD1222 COVID-19 vaccine. The chain carries TRBV28 and TRBJ2-1, with D tentatively TRBD2 (5 bases). Here the sequenced sample was peripheral blood, taken 28 days after the second AZD1222 dose. CDR3 residues: CASSEAPSHNEQFF. In DNA, the CDR3 is TGTGCCAGCAGTGAGGCTCCTAGCCACAATGAGCAGTTCTTC.